These 30 T cell receptor beta chains came from one sample sequenced in a study of T cell responses to AZD1222 COVID-19 vaccine. Sequenced by immunoSEQ multiplex PCR; TCRdb stores in-frame clones only, minus some. The sample consists of under 150,000 clones, about 92% of them appearing once. This specimen was peripheral blood, taken on day 0 of AZD1222 vaccination. These receptors were taken from an adult in good health.

The rearrangement uses TRBV6-5 and TRBJ1-1; possibly TRBD1 for D (5 bases). Looked up from germline, CDR1 is MNHEY and CDR2 is SVGAGI. This CDR3 is built from 15 residues. With 4 bases removed from V and 4 bases from J, the gap between germline ends came to 16 bases. In DNA, the CDR3 is TGTGCCAGCAGTTCCACCGACGGGGGTAGCACTGAAGCTTTCTTT. This translates into CASSSTDGGSTEAFF.

The chain couples TRBV18 to TRBJ1-1; 8 bases line up with TRBD1. The CDR3 has 15 amino acids. Germline V gives CDR1 KGHSH, CDR2 LQKENI. With 3 bases clipped from V and 4 bases from J, the junction kept 7 bases outside the gene matches. The CDR3 region is CASSPRQGSTTEAFF. DNA for the CDR3: TGTGCCAGCTCACCCAGACAGGGGTCGACCACTGAAGCTTTCTTT. The full variable domain, its missing parts supplied by reference TRBV18 and TRBJ1-1, is NAGVMQNPRHLVRRRGQEARLRCSPMKGHSHVYWYRQLPEEGLKFMVYLQKENIIDESGMPKERFSAEFPKEGPSILRIQQVVRGDSAAYFCASSPRQGSTTEAFFGQGTRLTVV.

This clone was counted once. The chain is built from TRBV9 and TRBJ1-6, with 8 bases fitting TRBD1. Looked up from germline, CDR1 is SGDLS and CDR2 is YYNGEE. This CDR3 has 15 amino acids. J lost 4 bases, V lost 2 bases, and 2 bases had no gene match. The CDR3 bases are TGTGCCAGCAGCGTCGGACAGGGTTATAATTCACCCCTCCACTTT. Residues: CASSVGQGYNSPLHF.

The J gene is TRBJ2-7, the V gene TRBV7-8; TRBD2 agrees at 7 bases. Germline CDR1 reads SGHVS; CDR2 reads FQNEAQ. The CDR3 has 14 residues. Trimming cost V 3 bases and J 3 bases; bases outside gene matches: 5. This CDR3 is CASSLGRDNYEQYF. CDR3 nucleotide sequence: TGTGCCAGCAGCTTGGGGAGGGATAACTACGAGCAGTACTTC. The entire variable domain, with the rest obtained from reference TRBV7-8 and TRBJ2-7, is as follows: GAGVSQSPRYKVAKRGQDVALRCDPISGHVSLFWYQQALGQGPEFLTYFQNEAQLDKSGLPSDRFFAERPEGSVSTLKIQRTQQEDSAVYLCASSLGRDNYEQYFGPGTRLTVT.

The rearrangement joins TRBV4-1 to TRBJ2-3, with 8 bases fitting TRBD2. V was clipped by 3 bases and J by 4 bases; unmatched bases: 15. CDR3 length: 18 amino acids. Germline lookup yields CDR1 MGHRA and CDR2 YSYEKL. This CDR3 reads CASSQGPLREVSPDTQYF. In DNA, the CDR3 is TGCGCCAGCAGCCAGGGACCTTTGCGGGAGGTCTCTCCAGATACGCAGTATTTT.

The chain combines TRBV6-5 with TRBJ2-5, with D tentatively TRBD2 (5 bases). The ends were cut back, 7 bases at V and 1 base at J, with 16 bases in the middle. Germline lookup yields CDR1 MNHEY and CDR2 SVGAGI. CDR3 length: 15 residues. The chain's CDR3 is CASTSTQEAQETQYF. CDR3 DNA sequence: TGTGCCAGCACCTCAACCCAGGAGGCCCAAGAGACCCAGTACTTC.

The CDR3 DNA follows: TGTGCCACCAGCGGAGCCTTCGGGCGAGCTTTCTTT. Translated: CATSGAFGRAFF. The chain is built from TRBV24-1 and TRBJ1-1; unclear D gene. Trimming pared 7 bases from V and 10 bases from J, leaving 15 bases between. Germline V CDR1 and CDR2: KGHDR, SFDVKD. This CDR3 is 12 amino acids long.

In its sample, this clone was seen once. The chain uses TRBV4-3 and TRBJ2-7, with D perhaps matching TRBD1 or TRBD2 (5 bases each). V was shortened by 2 bases and J by 7 bases, with 24 bases between the two germline ends. Germline V gene lookup returns CDR1 LGHNA and CDR2 YSLEER. This CDR3 spans 17 amino acids. This CDR3 reads CASSQQLTGTFREEQYF. The CDR3 DNA reads TGCGCCAGCAGCCAACAGTTAACCGGGACCTTCCGCGAGGAGCAGTACTTC.

This clone was found a few times. The chain employs TRBV10-1 and TRBJ2-2, with TRBD1 identical over 10 bases. Germline values: CDR1 WNHNN, CDR2 SYGVQD (reference sequence). This CDR3 contains 15 residues. With 4 bases clipped from V and 4 bases from J, the junction kept 3 bases outside the gene matches. The CDR3 loop reads CASSAGQGFTGELFF. DNA for the CDR3: TGCGCCAGCAGTGCGGGACAGGGGTTCACCGGGGAGCTGTTTTTT.

This rearrangement joins TRBV5-6 to TRBJ1-2, with D possibly matching TRBD1 (6 bases). V was clipped by 1 base and J by 8 bases, with 21 bases between them. Germline CDR1 and CDR2: SGHDT and YYEEEE. This CDR3 spans 16 amino acids. DNA for the CDR3: TGTGCCAGCAGCTTGAACACGGGGGGGCCCCTCGGGGGCTACACCTTC. Its protein is CASSLNTGGPLGGYTF.

V usage is TRBV19 and J usage is TRBJ2-5, with 11 bases that match TRBD1. This CDR3 is 13 amino acids long. The germline gives CDR1 LNHDA, CDR2 SQIVND (reference sequence). V lost 2 bases and J lost 13; bases outside the gene matches: 6. Written as DNA, the CDR3 is TGTGCCAGTAGTATATCCGGACAGGGGGCTGCGTACTTC. Amino acid sequence: CASSISGQGAAYF. The entire variable domain, with the rest obtained from reference TRBV19 and TRBJ2-5, is as follows: DGGITQSPKYLFRKEGQNVTLSCEQNLNHDAMYWYRQDPGQGLRLIYYSQIVNDFQKGDIAEGYSVSREKKESFPLTVTSAQKNPTAFYLCASSISGQGAAYFGPGTRLLVL.

The V call is TRBV19, the J call TRBJ2-1, with D unclear. V was cut by 5 bases and J by 6 bases, with 14 bases left in between. From germline, CDR1 is LNHDA and CDR2 SQIVND (reference sequence). The CDR3 sequence is 14 residues long. CDR3 sequence: CASSYNLERNEQFF. The CDR3 coding sequence is TGTGCCAGTAGTTACAACCTAGAGCGCAATGAGCAGTTCTTC.

Of note for this clone: Other DNA sequences of this sample code for an identical CDR3. The chain carries TRBV19 and TRBJ2-7; 9 bases map to TRBD1. J was trimmed by 1 base and V by 3 bases; bases with no gene match: 1. Germline CDR1 is LNHDA and CDR2 is SQIVND (reference sequence). The CDR3 consists of 14 residues. CDR3 sequence reads: CASSIGTGSYEQYF. The CDR3 region has the DNA TGTGCCAGTAGTATTGGGACAGGGTCCTACGAGCAGTACTTC. The full variable domain, in which reference TRBV19 and TRBJ2-7 provide the parts outside the CDR3, is DGGITQSPKYLFRKEGQNVTLSCEQNLNHDAMYWYRQDPGQGLRLIYYSQIVNDFQKGDIAEGYSVSREKKESFPLTVTSAQKNPTAFYLCASSIGTGSYEQYFGPGTRLTVT.

The V and J genes are TRBV9 and TRBJ2-7; TRBD1 matches at 11 bases. V trimming: 3 bases; J trimming: 4 bases; junction bases outside the gene matches: 6. The CDR3 has 15 amino acids. In germline, CDR1 is SGDLS, CDR2 YYNGEE. This chain's CDR3 is CASSAGQGAKYEQYF. In nucleotides, the CDR3 is TGTGCCAGCAGCGCCGGACAGGGGGCGAAGTACGAGCAGTACTTC.

The chain couples TRBV15 to TRBJ1-1, with no clear D. From germline, CDR1 is LNHNV and CDR2 YYDKDF (reference sequence). This CDR3 contains 16 residues. The V and J ends lost 0 bases and 2 bases respectively, with 13 bases between them. The CDR3 spells CATSRDYGTQNTEAFF. The DNA for the CDR3 is TGTGCCACCAGCAGAGATTATGGCACGCAAAACACTGAAGCTTTCTTT.

V gene TRBV24-1 combines with J gene TRBJ2-2, with no clear D. This CDR3 has 16 residues. Germline lookup yields CDR1 KGHDR and CDR2 SFDVKD. Trimming took off 3 bases at V and 5 bases at J, with 15 bases between the two ends. CDR3 DNA sequence: TGTGCCACCAGTGATAAACGACGCCCAGGAACCGGGGAGCTGTTTTTT. Encoded protein: CATSDKRRPGTGELFF.

V gene TRBV9 combines with J gene TRBJ2-1, with D possibly TRBD2 on 5 matching bases. Germline loops: CDR1 SGDLS, CDR2 YYNGEE. CDR3 length: 14 amino acids. V was shortened by 3 bases and J by 4 bases, with 11 bases between the two germline ends. This CDR3 is CASSAGLVYNEQFF. CDR3 DNA sequence: TGTGCCAGCAGCGCCGGACTGGTATACAATGAGCAGTTCTTC.

This chain connects TRBV9 to TRBJ2-2, with TRBD2 identical over 11 bases. Germline CDR1 reads SGDLS; CDR2 reads YYNGEE. V shed 1 base, J shed 10 bases, and the junction held 6 bases outside the gene matches. The CDR3 totals 15 residues. CDR3 residues: CASSVIAGGPVELFF. The CDR3 coding sequence is TGTGCCAGCAGCGTAATAGCGGGAGGGCCGGTGGAGCTGTTTTTT.

This chain joins TRBV19 and TRBJ1-1, with D perhaps matching TRBD1 (6 bases). Germline values: CDR1 LNHDA, CDR2 SQIVND (reference sequence). This CDR3 has 14 amino acids. Trimming shortened V by 6 bases and J by 0 bases, and 11 bases separated the two germline ends. The CDR3 is CASSPQGMNTEAFF. The CDR3 bases are TGTGCCAGTAGCCCACAGGGTATGAACACTGAAGCTTTCTTT.

The chain uses TRBV6-5 and TRBJ1-5, with D possibly being TRBD1 (5 bases). Germline CDR1 MNHEY, CDR2 SVGAGI. Trimming removed 0 bases at V and 7 bases at J, with 13 bases between. The CDR3 has 15 amino acids. The CDR3 spells CASSYSGGTGQPQHF. The CDR3 DNA reads as TGTGCCAGCAGTTACTCTGGCGGGACTGGGCAGCCCCAGCATTTT.

There are a few counts of this clone. This chain connects TRBV25-1 to TRBJ1-4; tentative D call: TRBD1 (5 bases). CDR3 length equals 16 residues. V lost 3 bases to trimming and J lost 8 bases, with 19 bases between them. Germline CDR1 is MGHDK and CDR2 is SYGVNS. This chain's CDR3 is CASSDRQPGGYEKLFF. In nucleotides, the CDR3 is TGTGCCAGCAGTGATCGACAGCCGGGAGGGTACGAAAAACTGTTTTTT.

V usage is TRBV7-2 and J usage is TRBJ2-5; TRBD2 aligns across 10 bases. V lost 6 bases, J lost 5 bases, and 9 bases stayed unmatched. Germline CDR1 SGHTA, CDR2 FQGNSA. This CDR3 has 15 residues. The CDR3 DNA follows: TGTGCCAGCAGTCTCGTAGCGGGAGGCCGGGAGACCCAGTACTTC. Translation: CASSLVAGGRETQYF.

The J gene is TRBJ1-4, the V gene TRBV28, with 10 bases identical to TRBD1. CDR3 length equals 15 residues. Germline CDR1 and CDR2: MDHEN and SYDVKM. Germline trimming cut 6 bases from V and 7 bases from J; bases unmatched to any gene: 8. Here the CDR3 reads CASSPPGQGFEKLFF. The CDR3, as DNA: TGTGCCAGCAGCCCACCGGGACAGGGGTTTGAAAAACTGTTTTTT.

The chain joins TRBV6-2 or TRBV6-3 to TRBJ1-5; D unresolved. From germline, CDR1 is MNHEY and CDR2 SVGEGT. The CDR3 covers 13 residues. Between the trimmed V and J ends, which lost 6 bases and 4 bases, there was a span of 10 bases. As DNA, the CDR3 is TGTGCCAGCAGCCCCTGGCCTAATCAGCCCCAGCATTTT. Amino acids: CASSPWPNQPQHF.

V is TRBV11-3 and J is TRBJ2-7; 12 bases align to TRBD2. Germline V gene lookup returns CDR1 SGHNT and CDR2 YENEEA. The ends lost 1 base at V and 6 bases at J; junction bases unmatched: 1. The CDR3 sequence is 14 residues long. CDR3 sequence reads: CASSLGGLAGEQYF. CDR3 DNA sequence: TGTGCCAGCAGCTTAGGGGGACTAGCGGGCGAGCAGTACTTC.

The chain is built from TRBV13 and TRBJ1-1; D remains ambiguous. Trimming left V 4 bases short and J 1 base short, with 13 bases between. The CDR3 has 15 residues. The germline V gene encodes CDR1 PRHDT and CDR2 FYEKMQ (reference sequence). CDR3 amino acids: CASSSRKRRNTEAFF. CDR3 bases: TGTGCCAGCAGCTCCAGAAAACGCAGGAACACTGAAGCTTTCTTT.

The genes are TRBV4-1 and TRBJ1-1; D remains unclear. Trimming shortened V by 4 bases and J by 0 bases, and 18 bases separated the two germline ends. The germline gives CDR1 MGHRA, CDR2 YSYEKL. The CDR3 consists of 17 residues. CDR3 coding DNA: TGCGCCAGCAGCCCTCTCTATGGGAGAGGTATGAACACTGAAGCTTTCTTT. Amino acid sequence: CASSPLYGRGMNTEAFF.

The J gene is TRBJ2-3, the V gene TRBV7-7, with D uncertain. This CDR3 contains 12 residues. Trimming cost V 5 bases and J 5 bases, with 8 bases left between them. The V gene's germline CDR1 is SSHAT and CDR2 FNYEAQ (reference sequence). The CDR3 region is CASSPAGDTQYF. The CDR3 region has the DNA TGTGCCAGCAGCCCCGCTGGAGATACGCAGTATTTT. Supplemented by reference TRBV7-7 and TRBJ2-3, the full variable domain reads GAGVSQSPRYKVTKRGQDVTLRCDPISSHATLYWYQQALGQGPEFLTYFNYEAQPDKSGLPSDRFSAERPEGSISTLTIQRTEQRDSAMYRCASSPAGDTQYFGPGTRLTVL.

The CDR3 loop reads CASSPSGLAGDHNEQFF. Here the CDR3 DNA reads TGTGCCAGCAGCCCTTCGGGACTAGCGGGAGACCACAATGAGCAGTTCTTC. The chain employs TRBV13 and TRBJ2-1; 14 bases match TRBD2. V dropped 5 bases and J dropped 5; count of bases not matched to a gene: 8. CDR1 is PRHDT and CDR2 is FYEKMQ in the germline V gene (reference sequence). CDR3 size: 17 residues.

The chain is built from TRBV12-5 and TRBJ1-5; D not resolved. This CDR3 has 11 amino acids. Trimming removed 3 bases at V and 4 bases at J, with 1 base between. The germline gives CDR1 LGHNT, CDR2 FRNRAP. The CDR3: CASGLNQPQHF. CDR3 sequence (DNA): TGTGCTAGTGGTTTAAATCAGCCCCAGCATTTT. Combining the CDR3 with reference TRBV12-5 and TRBJ1-5 gives the whole variable domain DARVTQTPRHKVTEMGQEVTMRCQPILGHNTVFWYRQTMMQGLELLAYFRNRAPLDDSGMPKDRFSAEMPDATLATLKIQPSEPRDSAVYFCASGLNQPQHFGDGTRLSIL.